This T cell receptor beta chain derives from a study of identical twins. This CDR3 comprises 15 residues. V was pared by 3 bases and J by 3 bases, with 10 bases of the junction left unmatched. CDR1 and CDR2 from the germline V gene are DFQATT and SNEGSKA (reference sequence). A universal primer site came from template switching; cDNA carried unique molecular identifiers. TCRdb itself ran the 5' RACE reads through MiXCR, one entry per CDR3 protein. The table has some 1,600,000 distinct CDR3 sequences, 25% to 35% seen once. This TCR derives from a newborn girl in good health. Material for sequencing was cord blood. The V and J genes are TRBV20-1 and TRBJ2-7, with 8 bases matching TRBD1. The CDR3 nucleotides are TGCAGTGCTAGTCCGTTGGACAGGGTCGGCTACGAGCAGTACTTC. Residues: CSASPLDRVGYEQYF.